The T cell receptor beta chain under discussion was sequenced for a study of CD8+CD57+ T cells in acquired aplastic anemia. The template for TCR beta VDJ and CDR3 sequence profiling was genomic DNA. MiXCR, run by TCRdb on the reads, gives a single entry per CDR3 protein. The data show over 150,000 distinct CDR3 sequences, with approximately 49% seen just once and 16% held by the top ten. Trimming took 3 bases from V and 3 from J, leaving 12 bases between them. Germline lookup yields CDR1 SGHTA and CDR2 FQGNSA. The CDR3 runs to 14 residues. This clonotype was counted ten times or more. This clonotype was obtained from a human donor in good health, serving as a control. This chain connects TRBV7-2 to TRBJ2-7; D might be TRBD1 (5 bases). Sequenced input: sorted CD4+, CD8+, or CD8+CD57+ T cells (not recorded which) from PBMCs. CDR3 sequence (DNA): TGTGCCAGCAGCTTTAACAGGAGAGACTACGAGCAGTACTTC. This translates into CASSFNRRDYEQYF.